The 10 T cell receptor beta chains given below trace back to one sample, sequenced in a study of shared clonotypes between healthy human individuals. Sequenced by immunoSEQ multiplex PCR; TCRdb stores in-frame clones only, minus some. The sample consists of roughly 490,000 clones, 70% to 85% of them appearing once. The sample taken for sequencing was PBMCs. These receptors came from a woman aged 40 to 49 in good health. Some clones in this sample may be carry-over from other donors' samples.

As DNA, the CDR3 is TGTGCCAGCAGCCAAGATTCGAGGCCTACTAATGAAAAACTGTTTTTT. This codes for CASSQDSRPTNEKLFF. The genes are TRBV4-2 and TRBJ1-4, with D uncertain. The V end lost 0 bases, the J end lost 2 bases, and 10 bases lay between the germline ends. The CDR3 length is 16 residues. Germline V gene sequence: CDR1 LGHNA, CDR2 YNFKEQ.

A word on this clone: The same CDR3 can be traced to other DNA sequences in this sample. The J gene is TRBJ2-7, the V gene TRBV28; TRBD1 or TRBD2 may be the D gene (5 bases each). The CDR3 covers 15 residues. Germline V gives CDR1 MDHEN, CDR2 SYDVKM. V lost 2 bases and J 0 bases, leaving 11 bases between the germline ends. This CDR3 reads CASSLAGTHSYEQYF. The CDR3 DNA follows: TGTGCCAGCAGTTTAGCCGGGACCCACTCCTACGAGCAGTACTTC.

This clone was observed many times. The chain combines TRBV10-3 with TRBJ1-2, with D maybe TRBD1 (6 bases). The V and J ends lost 6 bases and 7 bases respectively, with 12 bases between them. Germline assignment: CDR1 ENHRY and CDR2 SYGVKD. This CDR3 is built from 12 residues. The CDR3 reads CAIRPTGSGYTF. CDR3 bases: TGTGCCATCAGGCCGACAGGCTCTGGCTACACCTTC.

CDR3: CASSYVGEAVGTGELFF. DNA of the CDR3: TGTGCCAGCTCCTACGTGGGGGAAGCGGTGGGCACCGGGGAGCTGTTTTTT. The chain combines TRBV18 with TRBJ2-2; D may match TRBD1 or TRBD2 (5 bases each). This CDR3 is built from 17 residues. Trimming left V 6 bases short and J 4 bases short, with 21 bases between. Looked up from germline, CDR1 is KGHSH and CDR2 is LQKENI.

There are many counts of this clone. The J gene is TRBJ2-2, the V gene TRBV10-2; no definite D call. V was pared by 7 bases and J by 1 base, with 10 bases between. This CDR3 has 14 residues. The V gene's germline CDR1 is WSHSY and CDR2 SAAADI. CDR3 region: CASKLDVNTGELFF. Here the CDR3 DNA reads TGCGCCAGCAAGCTAGACGTGAACACCGGGGAGCTGTTTTTT.

This clone was seen once. DNA of the CDR3: TGTGCCAGCAGCCCCCGGACTAGCGGGAGGGGAACTGAGCAGTTCTTC. Protein: CASSPRTSGRGTEQFF. The chain carries TRBV7-2 and TRBJ2-1; 15 bases are a match to TRBD2. The CDR3 loop spans 16 amino acids. The V gene end was trimmed by 5 bases and the J gene end by 9 bases; junction bases not matched to a gene: 8. The germline V gene has CDR1 SGHTA and CDR2 FQGNSA.

This chain uses TRBV30 with TRBJ2-7; 11 bases match TRBD1. The trim removed 4 bases at V and 7 bases at J, leaving 9 bases unmatched. The CDR3 runs 14 residues. The germline V gene encodes CDR1 GTSNPN and CDR2 SVGIG (reference sequence). CDR3 coding DNA: TGTGCCTGGAAGGACAGGGGGCTCTGGGGGGAGCAGTACTTC. This codes for CAWKDRGLWGEQYF.

The chain has TRBV29-1 and TRBJ1-2; 9 bases are shared with TRBD1. Germline CDR1 reads SQVTM; CDR2 reads ANQGSEA. The CDR3 is made up of 15 amino acids. The trim removed 3 bases at V and 1 base at J, leaving 6 bases unmatched. Here the CDR3 DNA reads TGCAGCGTTGAGGGGACAGGGTATGGTAACTATGGCTACACCTTC. Translating gives CSVEGTGYGNYGYTF.

J is TRBJ2-3 and V is TRBV2, with 15 bases lining up with TRBD2. V dropped 6 bases and J dropped 2; count of bases not matched to a gene: 6. CDR1 is SNHLY and CDR2 is FYNNEI in the germline V gene. This CDR3 is 17 amino acids long. CDR3 region: CASSRTSGRATTDTQYF. CDR3 coding DNA: TGTGCCAGCAGCCGGACTAGCGGGAGGGCCACCACAGATACGCAGTATTTT.

The V and J genes are TRBV20-1 and TRBJ2-7, with D uncertain. Germline V gene sequence: CDR1 DFQATT, CDR2 SNEGSKA (reference sequence). The CDR3 is 11 residues long. V lost 6 bases to trimming and J lost 2 bases, with 8 bases between them. The DNA of the CDR3 is TGCAGTGCCGACGGTGCCTACGAGCAGTACTTC. Translating it yields CSADGAYEQYF.